Given below is one TCR beta chain in context. The sample belongs to a study of blood T cell repertoires in COVID-19. Only in-frame clones appear in the TCRdb table, and some are missing; sequencing was by immunoSEQ multiplex PCR. Here the sample spans 120,000 or so clones, around 87% being singletons. Germline V gene data show CDR1 as DFQATT and CDR2 as SNEGSKA (reference sequence). The CDR3 consists of 11 residues. V was trimmed by 6 bases and J by 5 bases, leaving 9 bases between them. The V and J genes are TRBV20-1 and TRBJ2-3, with D unclear. Sequencing input: peripheral blood. This TCR came from a man between 65 and 85 years old with active or convalescent COVID-19. CDR3 sequence (DNA): TGCAGTGCCCGCACACGAGATACGCAGTATTTT. Protein sequence: CSARTRDTQYF.